A single TCR beta chain is shown here with its context. The data were obtained in a study of blood T cell repertoires in COVID-19. Study-wide context: Sample material is recorded as cDNA or gDNA derived from T cells, B-cell-depleted T cells, or PBMCs.

Germline V lookup: CDR1 SGHNT, CDR2 YYREEE (reference sequence). V was cut by 2 bases and J by 4 bases, with 9 bases left in between. The CDR3 is 14 residues long. The table came from immunoSEQ multiplex PCR; TCRdb's copy has only in-frame clones and leaves some out. The sample has 250,000 to 300,000 clones, 70% to 90% seen once. During active infection, Seattle patients enrolled and were then monitored through disease. The receptor comes from a woman aged 25-40 years with COVID-19, enrolled during active disease. Sequenced input: peripheral blood. The gene calls are TRBV5-4 and TRBJ2-2; D is possibly TRBD2 (6 bases). CDR3 coding DNA: TGTGCCAGCAGCTTTTTCGGGGGCACCGGGGAGCTGTTTTTT. Its protein is CASSFFGGTGELFF.